A single sample gave rise to the 10 T cell receptor beta chains below, sequenced in a study of cytomegalovirus exposure and HLA in healthy donors. Clones were sequenced by immunoSEQ multiplex PCR, and TCRdb holds only the in-frame ones, with some missing. The sample holds approximately 150,000 clones, roughly 84% seen once. Input material: PBMCs. The receptors here all came from a man aged 30 to 39 in good health and CMV-seropositive.

The chain uses TRBV30 and TRBJ1-1, with TRBD1 matching 8 bases. V lost 1 base and J lost 4; bases outside the gene matches: 5. CDR1 and CDR2 (germline): GTSNPN, SVGIG (reference sequence). The CDR3 is 14 amino acids. The CDR3 sequence is CAWSEQGAFTEAFF. CDR3 coding DNA: TGTGCCTGGAGTGAGCAGGGGGCGTTCACTGAAGCTTTCTTT.

The chain couples TRBV7-7 to TRBJ2-5, with TRBD2 as a possible D gene (6 bases). This CDR3 comprises 15 residues. Germline loops: CDR1 SSHAT, CDR2 FNYEAQ (reference sequence). V was pared by 1 base and J by 5 bases, with 14 bases between. CDR3 residues: CASSLGGTAGETQYF. The CDR3 DNA reads as TGTGCCAGCAGCTTAGGAGGGACCGCGGGGGAGACCCAGTACTTC.

This chain links TRBV6-1 with TRBJ2-3; D possibly corresponds to TRBD1 (5 bases). The CDR3 consists of 13 residues. V was trimmed by 6 bases and J by 6 bases, leaving 13 bases between them. Germline V gene sequence: CDR1 MNHNS, CDR2 SASEGT. CDR3 sequence reads: CASSAGYADTQYF. The DNA of the CDR3 is TGTGCCAGCAGCGCAGGGTATGCTGATACGCAGTATTTT.

The chain is built from TRBV5-1 and TRBJ2-3; TRBD2 agrees at 12 bases. The CDR3 is 16 residues long. The V gene's germline CDR1 is SGHRS and CDR2 YFSETQ. V was clipped by 3 bases and J by 2 bases; unmatched bases: 4. This CDR3 reads CASSYRTSGVTDTQYF. CDR3 DNA sequence: TGCGCCAGCAGCTACCGGACTAGCGGGGTCACAGATACGCAGTATTTT.

The V and J genes are TRBV18 and TRBJ1-5; possibly TRBD1 for D (6 bases). There are 14 residues in the CDR3. Trimming removed 5 bases at V and 11 bases at J, with 19 bases between. Germline CDR1 KGHSH, CDR2 LQKENI. CDR3 bases: TGTGCCAGCTCAGCAAAGACAGGTACTATGACCCAGCATTTT. It specifies CASSAKTGTMTQHF.

This chain joins TRBV29-1 and TRBJ1-2; no firm D call. Germline values: CDR1 SQVTM, CDR2 ANQGSEA. The CDR3 spans 16 residues. V lost 2 bases, J lost 2 bases, and 18 bases lay in between. The CDR3 coding sequence is TGCAGCGTTGAAACTCGTTACAGCCTATTCAACTATGGCTACACCTTC. Its protein product is CSVETRYSLFNYGYTF.

J is TRBJ2-5 and V is TRBV6-5, with 8 bases identical to TRBD2. V shed 6 bases, J shed 7 bases, and the junction held 7 bases outside the gene matches. This CDR3 contains 13 residues. CDR1 and CDR2 from the germline V gene are MNHEY and SVGAGI. The CDR3 here is CASSPGRAATQYF. The CDR3 region has the DNA TGTGCCAGCAGCCCCGGGAGGGCTGCGACCCAGTACTTC.

The V and J genes are TRBV21-1 and TRBJ2-7; TRBD2 is the table's D call and was not checked against the DNA. TRBV21-1 is flagged as a pseudogene. The CDR3 runs 14 residues. CDR3 nucleotide sequence: TGTGCCGGACACTCGGGGGACGGTGCCTACGAGCAGTACTTC. Translation gives CAGHSGDGAYEQYF.

A few counts support this clone. The chain is built from TRBV27 and TRBJ1-2; D might be TRBD1 (6 bases). V gave up 6 bases and J gave up 2 bases, with 10 bases separating them. The CDR3 has 13 residues. CDR1 and CDR2 from the germline V gene are MNHEY and SMNVEV (reference sequence). The CDR3 loop reads CASSQDRNYGYTF. The CDR3 DNA reads TGTGCCAGCAGCCAGGACAGAAACTATGGCTACACCTTC.

This rearrangement joins TRBV27 to TRBJ2-7; possibly TRBD1 for D (7 bases). Trimming left V 7 bases short and J 3 bases short, with 13 bases between. The CDR3 extends over 13 amino acids. The germline V gene encodes CDR1 MNHEY and CDR2 SMNVEV (reference sequence). The CDR3 sequence: CASTAGGNYEQYF. DNA of the CDR3: TGTGCCAGCACGGCAGGGGGGAACTACGAGCAGTACTTC.